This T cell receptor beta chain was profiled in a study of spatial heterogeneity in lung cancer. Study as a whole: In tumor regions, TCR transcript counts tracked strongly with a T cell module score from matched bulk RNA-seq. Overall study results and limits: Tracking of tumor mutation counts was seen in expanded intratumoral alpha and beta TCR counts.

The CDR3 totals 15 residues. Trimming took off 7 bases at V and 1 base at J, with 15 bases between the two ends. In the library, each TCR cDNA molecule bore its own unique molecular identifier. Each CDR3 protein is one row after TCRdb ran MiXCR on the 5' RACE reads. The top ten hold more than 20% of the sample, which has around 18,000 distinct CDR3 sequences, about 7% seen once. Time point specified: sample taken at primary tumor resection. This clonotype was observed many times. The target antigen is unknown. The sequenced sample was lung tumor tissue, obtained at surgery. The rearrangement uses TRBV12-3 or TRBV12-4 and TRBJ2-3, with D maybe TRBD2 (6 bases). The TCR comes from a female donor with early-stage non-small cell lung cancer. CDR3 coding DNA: TGTGCCAGCATTTCGGGACTCCGGCGCACAGATACGCAGTATTTT. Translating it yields CASISGLRRTDTQYF.